The clone carrying this T cell receptor (beta chain) appeared many times. Its matching antigen is unknown. Making TCR cDNA involved 5'RACE template switching, which added UMIs and a universal primer site. Each CDR3 protein is one row after TCRdb ran MiXCR on the 5' RACE reads. The sample yields 300,000 to 400,000 distinct CDR3 sequences, approximately 3.9% seen once. This sample stems from a study of T cells after yellow fever vaccination. Study-wide results and limits: Contamination of FACS-sorted repertoires by abundant clonotypes from the bulk population could occur. Most primary-vaccination clones reappeared after the booster (about 97% CD4, around 88% CD8). A weaker but faster secondary response was observed, peaking on day 5 versus 15.

This receptor was obtained from a man between 18 and 35 years old who received the YFV17D yellow fever vaccine. The specimen was PBMCs, collected 5 days after the yellow fever booster vaccination.

Here the CDR3 DNA reads TGTGCCAGCAGCCGCCAGAAAAGAGGGAACACCGGGGAGCTGTTTTTT. Translated, it gives CASSRQKRGNTGELFF. The chain has TRBV14 and TRBJ2-2; D unresolved. The V gene's germline CDR1 is SGHDN and CDR2 FVKESK. The CDR3 totals 16 residues. The V and J ends lost 4 bases and 1 base respectively, with 13 bases between them.